This T cell receptor (beta chain) is from a study of control samples from healthy donors and cancer patients. V shed 6 bases and J 2 bases; nucleotides not matched to a gene: 3. CDR1 MDHEN and CDR2 SYDVKM come from the germline V gene. The CDR3 is made up of 13 amino acids. TCRdb's table, derived via immunoSEQ multiplex PCR, lists solely in-frame clones and lacks some. The repertoire holds more than 95,000 clones, with 87% as singletons. The genes are TRBV28 and TRBJ1-2; 7 nucleotides align to TRBD1. The origin of this receptor is a man aged 18 to 30 in good health. The sample was blood. CDR3 region: CASSPTGNYGYTF. The CDR3 coding sequence is TGTGCCAGCAGCCCGACAGGGAACTATGGCTACACCTTC.